A selection of T cell receptor beta chains follows, all from one sample in a study of blood T cell repertoires in COVID-19. Sequencing was performed with immunoSEQ multiplex PCR; in TCRdb, only in-frame clones are kept and a portion is missing. The sample consists of hundreds of thousands of clones, roughly 79% of them appearing once. The sample was peripheral blood. The receptors originated from a woman of 80 years or more with COVID-19, enrolled during active disease. The CDR3 runs from the conserved cysteine through the conserved F or W. The D gene is left open where the match is weak. Only part of the rows carry a size: once, few, many, or a class if the clone is expanded.

TRBJ1-1 TRBV29-1 . TRBD1 CSVEDRGYTEAFF TGCAGCGTTGAGGACAGGGGTTACACTGAAGCTTTCTTT
TRBJ1-4 TRBV28 . . CASSFRGFTNEKLFF TGTGCCAGCAGTTTCAGGGGATTCACTAATGAAAAACTGTTTTTT
TRBJ1-1 TRBV7-3 . TRBD1 CASQQGPNTEAFF TGTGCCAGCCAACAGGGGCCTAACACTGAAGCTTTCTTT
TRBJ1-3 TRBV9 . . CASSVEQGNTIYF TGTGCCAGCAGCGTAGAACAGGGAAACACCATATATTTT
TRBJ1-2 TRBV3-1/TRBV3-2 few . CASSQNTGIYGYTF TGTGCCAGCAGCCAAAACACAGGGATCTATGGCTACACCTTC
TRBJ2-4 TRBV12-3/TRBV12-4 . . CASRKGENIQYF TGTGCCAGCAGGAAGGGGGAAAACATTCAGTACTTC
TRBJ1-3 TRBV7-9 . TRBD1 CASSSDRGIHTIYF TGTGCCAGCAGCTCGGACAGGGGGATACACACCATATATTTT
TRBJ2-7 TRBV7-2 . . CASSLGRDFGGEQYF TGTGCCAGCAGCTTAGGTCGGGACTTTGGCGGGGAGCAGTACTTC
TRBJ1-6 TRBV19 few . CASSRQDFYNSPLHF TGTGCCAGTAGTAGGCAGGACTTCTATAATTCACCCCTCCACTTT
TRBJ2-2 TRBV10-3 . . CAIRQNTGELFF TGTGCCATCAGACAGAACACCGGGGAGCTGTTTTTT
TRBJ2-7 TRBV19 . TRBD1 CASSMGTGAYEQYF TGTGCCAGTAGTATGGGGACAGGGGCCTACGAGCAGTACTTC
TRBJ2-7 TRBV7-9 . TRBD1 CASSPWTGQTHEQYF TGTGCCAGCAGCCCCTGGACAGGACAAACGCACGAGCAGTACTTC
TRBJ2-7 TRBV11-2 . . CASSLVLSAKTYEQYF TGTGCCAGCAGCTTAGTGCTTAGCGCAAAAACCTACGAGCAGTACTTC
TRBJ1-1 TRBV5-1 few TRBD1 CASSLFGQGATDTEAFF TGCGCCAGCAGCTTGTTTGGACAGGGAGCGACGGACACTGAAGCTTTCTTT
TRBJ2-1 TRBV6-2/TRBV6-3 . . CASRLSQSYNEQFF TGTGCCAGCCGCCTTAGCCAGAGCTACAATGAGCAGTTCTTC
TRBJ2-2 TRBV11-2 . TRBD2 CATTGLVLTGELFF TGTGCCACCACCGGACTAGTTTTAACCGGGGAGCTGTTTTTT
TRBJ1-1 TRBV7-3 . . CASSWTVNTEAFF TGTGCCAGCAGCTGGACAGTTAACACTGAAGCTTTCTTT
TRBJ2-5 TRBV7-9 . TRBD2 CASSSTSVETQYF TGTGCCAGCAGCTCGACTAGCGTCGAGACCCAGTACTTC
TRBJ1-6 TRBV27 . . CASSSPYGGNSPLHF TGTGCCAGCAGTTCCCCCTACGGGGGTAATTCACCCCTCCACTTT
TRBJ2-2 TRBV6-4 many TRBD2 CASQATSGTGELFF TGTGCCAGCCAGGCGACTAGCGGCACCGGGGAGCTGTTTTTT
TRBJ2-1 TRBV2 . TRBD2 CASRYSGGINEQFF TGTGCCAGCAGATATAGCGGGGGCATCAATGAGCAGTTCTTC
TRBJ1-5 TRBV27 . . CASSLSRDQPQHF TGTGCCAGCAGTTTATCCAGGGATCAGCCCCAGCATTTT
TRBJ2-7 TRBV19 . . CASSIEGKDFTTTREQYF TGTGCCAGTAGTATAGAAGGTAAAGACTTTACTACTACGAGAGAGCAGTACTTC
TRBJ2-7 TRBV2 . TRBD2 CASSLRDYQSYEQYF TGTGCCAGCAGTCTCCGGGACTACCAGTCCTACGAGCAGTACTTC
TRBJ2-1 TRBV7-7 . . CASSLGHESYNEQFF TGTGCTAGCAGTCTCGGACATGAATCCTACAATGAGCAGTTCTTC
TRBJ1-1 TRBV30 . TRBD1 CACTFIGGARGNTEAFF TGTGCCTGCACCTTTATAGGGGGCGCAAGGGGAAACACTGAAGCTTTCTTT
TRBJ1-1 TRBV27 . . CASSLVGTLGPTEAFF TGTGCCAGCAGTTTAGTCGGGACTCTAGGCCCCACTGAAGCTTTCTTT
TRBJ1-1 TRBV5-4 . . CASSLTANTEAFF TGTGCCAGCAGCTTGACAGCGAACACTGAAGCTTTCTTT
TRBJ2-7 TRBV5-1 . . CASSLGLEYYEQYF TGCGCCAGCAGCTTGGGACTTGAATACTACGAGCAGTACTTC
TRBJ1-4 TRBV5-4 few TRBD1 CASRGQGDPKLFF TGTGCCAGCAGGGGACAGGGGGACCCAAAACTGTTTTTT
TRBJ2-3 TRBV30 . . CAWSGSADTQYF TGTGCCTGGAGTGGTAGCGCAGATACGCAGTATTTT
TRBJ2-7 TRBV4-3 . TRBD2 CASSPGTSGTYEQYF TGCGCCAGCAGCCCGGGGACTAGCGGGACTTACGAGCAGTACTTC
TRBJ2-7 TRBV7-2 once TRBD2 CASSVGTSGSYEQYF TGTGCCAGCAGCGTAGGGACTAGCGGGAGCTACGAGCAGTACTTC
TRBJ1-1 TRBV3-1/TRBV3-2 . . CASSQGGRKVNTEAFF TGTGCCAGCAGCCAAGGCGGGAGGAAGGTGAACACTGAAGCTTTCTTT
TRBJ2-3 TRBV25-1 . . CASSPFLYTQYF TGTGCCAGCAGCCCTTTTCTGTATACGCAGTATTTT
TRBJ2-7 TRBV3-1/TRBV3-2 . . CASSQDGASRAGEQYF TGTGCCAGCAGCCAAGATGGGGCCAGCAGGGCGGGAGAGCAGTACTTC
TRBJ1-4 TRBV28 . TRBD1 CASSFARGRGEKLFF TGTGCCAGCAGTTTTGCCAGGGGGCGAGGTGAAAAACTGTTTTTT
TRBJ2-7 TRBV18 . . CASSPPGGYEQYF TGTGCCAGCTCACCTCCCGGAGGCTACGAGCAGTACTTC
TRBJ1-3 TRBV5-5 once . CASSLGQAGNTIYF TGTGCCAGCAGCTTGGGGCAGGCTGGAAACACCATATATTTT
TRBJ1-1 TRBV5-1 . . CASSLEESAEAFF TGCGCCAGCAGCTTGGAGGAGTCAGCCGAAGCTTTCTTT
TRBJ1-2 TRBV29-1 . . CSVGGEDGYTF TGCAGCGTTGGTGGAGAGGATGGCTACACCTTC
TRBJ2-2 TRBV5-1 . TRBD1 CASSLDSGTVNTGELFF TGCGCCAGCAGCTTGGATTCCGGGACAGTAAACACCGGGGAGCTGTTTTTT
TRBJ1-3 TRBV5-1 . TRBD1 CASSLGQGGGNTIYF TGCGCCAGCAGCCTGGGACAGGGGGGTGGAAACACCATATATTTT
TRBJ1-5 TRBV4-1 . . CASSQTFNQPQHF TGCGCCAGCAGCCAGACATTCAATCAGCCCCAGCATTTT
TRBJ2-1 TRBV24-1 once . CATSDWDGGNEQFF TGTGCCACCAGTGATTGGGACGGAGGGAATGAGCAGTTCTTC
TRBJ1-5 TRBV6-5 . . CATRGGQVSNQPQHF TGTGCAACCCGGGGAGGGCAAGTTAGCAATCAGCCCCAGCATTTT
TRBJ1-3 TRBV6-2/TRBV6-3 . . CASSYFSGNTIYF TGTGCCAGCAGTTACTTCTCCGGAAACACCATATATTTT
TRBJ2-7 TRBV6-5 . . CASSQGRNMQYF TGTGCCAGCAGCCAGGGTAGGAATATGCAGTACTTC
TRBJ2-1 TRBV7-8 . TRBD2 CASSAPELRGVFNEQFF TGTGCCAGCAGCGCCCCGGAGTTGCGGGGGGTCTTCAATGAGCAGTTCTTC
TRBJ1-2 TRBV4-3 . . CASSQGVGVAGYTF TGCGCCAGCAGCCAAGGGGTAGGGGTCGCGGGCTACACCTTC
TRBJ2-1 TRBV3-1/TRBV3-2 . TRBD2 CASSLGLAGASNEQFF TGTGCCAGCAGCCTCGGACTAGCGGGAGCTTCCAATGAGCAGTTCTTC
TRBJ2-1 TRBV12-3/TRBV12-4 once . CASSLQIYNEQFF TGTGCCAGCAGTTTACAAATCTACAATGAGCAGTTCTTC
TRBJ1-2 TRBV28 . . CASSTGTLRYGYTF TGTGCCAGCAGCACCGGGACACTGCGATATGGCTACACCTTC
TRBJ1-4 TRBV29-1 . . CSATIATNEKLFF TGCAGCGCCACCATAGCAACTAATGAAAAACTGTTTTTT
TRBJ1-5 TRBV12-3/TRBV12-4 few . CASSFGGDQPQHF TGTGCCAGCAGTTTTGGGGGGGATCAGCCCCAGCATTTT
TRBJ2-3 TRBV6-6 . TRBD2 CASSWTSGADTQYF TGTGCCAGCAGCTGGACTAGCGGGGCAGATACGCAGTATTTT
TRBJ2-3 TRBV5-5 . . CASSRGGGGGDTQYF TGTGCCAGCAGTCGCGGGGGCGGGGGCGGAGATACGCAGTATTTT